A single sample is the source of the 28 T cell receptor beta chains below, sequenced in a study of a mutant IDH1 vaccine in newly diagnosed glioma. Time point given: week 23, last vaccination. Mutant IDH1 20-mer peptide, at 300 ug, made up each vaccine dose, with topical imiquimod. Their cognate antigens are unknown. Some clones are missing from TCRdb's copy, which holds only in-frame ones; the method was immunoSEQ multiplex PCR. The sample consists of roughly 30,000 clones, 88% of them appearing once. Sequenced material: PBMCs, taken from a glioma patient whose treatment included an IDH1 peptide vaccine. These receptors originate from a man between 35 and 55 years old with glioma.

The rearrangement joins TRBV7-2 to TRBJ2-1; D is tentatively TRBD1 or TRBD2 (5 bases each). This CDR3 comprises 15 residues. Trimming cost V 2 bases and J 2 bases, with 10 bases left between them. CDR1 and CDR2 from the germline V gene are SGHTA and FQGNSA. This CDR3 is CASSLTGTTYNEQFF. The CDR3, as DNA: TGTGCCAGCAGCTTAACGGGGACCACCTACAATGAGCAGTTCTTC. Variable domain in full (rest from reference TRBV7-2 and TRBJ2-1): GAGVSQSPSNKVTEKGKDVELRCDPISGHTALYWYRQSLGQGLEFLIYFQGNSAPDKSGLPSDRFSAERTGGSVSTLTIQRTQQEDSAVYLCASSLTGTTYNEQFFGPGTRLTVL.

This chain joins TRBV5-1 and TRBJ2-3, with 9 positions matching TRBD2. The CDR3 is made up of 17 amino acids. Germline trimming cut 0 bases from V and 4 bases from J; bases unmatched to any gene: 9. The germline V gene has CDR1 SGHRS and CDR2 YFSETQ. The CDR3 nucleotides are TGCGCCAGCAGCTTGGCCGCGCGGGGGGGCGGCGCAGATACGCAGTATTTT. Encoded protein: CASSLAARGGGADTQYF.

The chain couples TRBV6-5 to TRBJ2-5; weak D call: TRBD2 (5 bases). V was trimmed by 0 bases and J by 4 bases, leaving 9 bases between them. This CDR3 contains 14 residues. Germline lookup yields CDR1 MNHEY and CDR2 SVGAGI. The CDR3 loop reads CASSYSWERETQYF. CDR3 nucleotides: TGTGCCAGCAGTTACTCATGGGAGAGAGAGACCCAGTACTTC.

V is TRBV4-3 and J is TRBJ2-7, with TRBD1 identical over 11 bases. This CDR3 has 16 residues. The germline V gene has CDR1 LGHNA and CDR2 YSLEER. With 1 base clipped from V and 3 bases from J, the junction kept 5 bases outside the gene matches. The CDR3 spells CASSQATGTGGYEQYF. CDR3 DNA: TGCGCCAGCAGCCAAGCTACCGGGACAGGGGGCTACGAGCAGTACTTC.

The J gene is TRBJ2-1, the V gene TRBV4-3, with D possibly being TRBD2 (5 bases). This CDR3 is 17 amino acids long. Germline lookup yields CDR1 LGHNA and CDR2 YSLEER. Trimming took off 0 bases at V and 1 base at J, with 13 bases between the two ends. The CDR3 reads CASSQEAQRSSYNEQFF. Written as DNA, the CDR3 is TGCGCCAGCAGCCAAGAAGCCCAGCGGAGTTCCTACAATGAGCAGTTCTTC.

This chain links TRBV15 with TRBJ2-2, with 7 bases aligning to TRBD1. The J segment lost 0 bases and the V segment lost 2 bases, leaving 6 bases of the junction unmatched. The CDR3 is made up of 17 amino acids. CDR1 and CDR2 (germline): LNHNV, YYDKDF (reference sequence). The CDR3, as DNA: TGTGCCACCAGCAGACTGGGACAGTTCGCGAACACCGGGGAGCTGTTTTTT. Translated: CATSRLGQFANTGELFF.

The genes are TRBV6-5 and TRBJ2-5; 9 bases align to TRBD2. CDR3 length: 12 residues. Germline V CDR1 and CDR2: MNHEY, SVGAGI. As DNA, the CDR3 is TGTACAAGCGGGGGGCGACGAGAGACCCAGTACTTC. Its protein is CTSGGRRETQYF.

The rearrangement links TRBV6-6 to TRBJ1-2; 9 bases agree with TRBD1. J gave up 7 bases and V 2 bases, and 5 bases lay outside the gene matches. CDR1 is MNHNY, CDR2 SVGAGI, per germline (reference sequence). The CDR3 extends over 14 amino acids. Here the CDR3 reads CASSYQQGAGGYTF. CDR3 coding DNA: TGTGCCAGCAGTTACCAACAGGGGGCGGGTGGCTACACCTTC.

CDR3 amino acids: CSVLQGDYGYTF. The CDR3 DNA reads as TGCAGCGTTCTACAGGGAGACTATGGCTACACCTTC. V gene TRBV29-1 combines with J gene TRBJ1-2, with D tentatively TRBD1 (6 bases). The V gene's germline CDR1 is SQVTM and CDR2 ANQGSEA. This CDR3 comprises 12 residues. V shed 5 bases and J shed 3 bases, with 10 bases lying between them.

The chain has TRBV5-1 and TRBJ2-7, with 13 positions matching TRBD2. CDR3 length: 19 amino acids. Germline CDR1 SGHRS, CDR2 YFSETQ. Losses at the gene ends were 3 bases for V and 7 bases for J; bases not matched to a gene: 19. CDR3 in amino acids: CASSSTGGLAGVKVVEQYF. The DNA for the CDR3 is TGCGCCAGCAGCTCAACAGGCGGACTAGCGGGAGTGAAAGTAGTTGAGCAGTACTTC. Together with reference TRBV5-1 and TRBJ2-7, the CDR3 gives the full variable domain: KAGVTQTPRYLIKTRGQQVTLSCSPISGHRSVSWYQQTPGQGLQFLFEYFSETQRNKGNFPGRFSGRQFSNSRSEMNVSTLELGDSALYLCASSSTGGLAGVKVVEQYFGPGTRLTVT.

V usage is TRBV6-5 and J usage is TRBJ1-2, with D unresolved. The CDR3 is 13 amino acids. V gave up 5 bases and J gave up 3 bases, with 10 bases separating them. Germline CDR1 and CDR2: MNHEY and SVGAGI. CDR3 amino acids: CASSLGVDYGYTF. The CDR3 bases are TGTGCCAGCAGTCTAGGAGTAGACTATGGCTACACCTTC.

The chain is built from TRBV10-3 and TRBJ1-2; D gene ambiguous. Germline CDR1 and CDR2: ENHRY and SYGVKD. This CDR3 comprises 12 residues. Trimming took 7 bases from V and 4 from J, leaving 10 bases between them. The DNA for the CDR3 is TGTGCCATCACTAGGGAGGGCTATGGCTACACCTTC. Amino acid sequence: CAITREGYGYTF.

This clone appeared a single time. The chain recombines TRBV5-4 with TRBJ2-2; 10 bases agree with TRBD2. Unmatched junction bases numbered 7, after V lost 1 base and J lost 4 bases. This CDR3 spans 17 amino acids. CDR1 and CDR2 from the germline V gene are SGHNT and YYREEE (reference sequence). As DNA, the CDR3 is TGTGCCAGCAGCTTGAGGATAGCGGGAGGATTCACCGGGGAGCTGTTTTTT. It encodes CASSLRIAGGFTGELFF.

DNA for the CDR3: TGTGCCAGTAGTATATCCAGCCAAGAGACCCAGTACTTC. Its translation: CASSISSQETQYF. The chain uses TRBV19 and TRBJ2-5; D gene uncertain. V gave up 2 bases and J gave up 1 base, with 5 bases separating them. The CDR3 length is 13 residues. CDR1 and CDR2 (germline): LNHDA, SQIVND (reference sequence).

This chain links TRBV7-9 with TRBJ1-2; TRBD1 is a possible D gene (5 bases). The CDR3 totals 16 residues. V dropped 10 bases and J dropped 3 bases, with 24 bases sitting between them. From germline, CDR1 is SEHNR and CDR2 FQNEAQ (reference sequence). In DNA form, the CDR3 reads TGTGCCACTTACAGTGACAGACTTCTTAAAGACTATGGCTACACCTTC. This encodes CATYSDRLLKDYGYTF.

This chain uses TRBV6-1 with TRBJ2-5; D uncertain. V was cut by 1 base and J by 6 bases, with 15 bases left in between. The CDR3 consists of 15 residues. Germline CDR1 is MNHNS and CDR2 is SASEGT. The CDR3 nucleotides are TGTGCCAGCAGTGAAGGGGCGGCCTTAGGTCAGACCCAGTACTTC. The encoded protein is CASSEGAALGQTQYF.

The rearrangement links TRBV7-2 to TRBJ1-1; D gene unclear. Trimming removed 5 bases from V and 1 base from J, with 11 bases in between. The CDR3 is 14 amino acids. The V gene's germline CDR1 is SGHTA and CDR2 FQGNSA. The CDR3 nucleotides are TGTGCCAGCAGCCCCGAACATAGGAACACTGAAGCTTTCTTT. It translates to CASSPEHRNTEAFF. The full variable domain, rest sourced from reference TRBV7-2 and TRBJ1-1, is GAGVSQSPSNKVTEKGKDVELRCDPISGHTALYWYRQSLGQGLEFLIYFQGNSAPDKSGLPSDRFSAERTGGSVSTLTIQRTQQEDSAVYLCASSPEHRNTEAFFGQGTRLTVV.

This rearrangement joins TRBV12-5 to TRBJ2-5, with D uncertain. This CDR3 is built from 13 residues. The germline V gene encodes CDR1 LGHNT and CDR2 FRNRAP. Trimming pared 1 base from V and 5 bases from J, leaving 8 bases between. This CDR3 is CASGLGPGETQYF. CDR3 coding DNA: TGTGCTAGTGGTTTGGGGCCCGGGGAGACCCAGTACTTC. The variable domain in full, with the rest retrieved from reference TRBV12-5 and TRBJ2-5, is DARVTQTPRHKVTEMGQEVTMRCQPILGHNTVFWYRQTMMQGLELLAYFRNRAPLDDSGMPKDRFSAEMPDATLATLKIQPSEPRDSAVYFCASGLGPGETQYFGPGTRLLVL.

CDR3 protein: CASSLMERETQYF. The CDR3 DNA follows: TGTGCCAGCAGCTTAATGGAGAGAGAGACCCAGTACTTC. This rearrangement joins TRBV7-6 to TRBJ2-5; D not certain. This CDR3 is built from 13 residues. Germline V CDR1 and CDR2: SGHVS, FNYEAQ. With 2 bases removed from V and 4 bases from J, the gap between germline ends came to 8 bases.

The V gene is TRBV28, the J gene TRBJ1-2; maybe TRBD1 (5 bases). Per the germline V gene, CDR1 is MDHEN and CDR2 is SYDVKM. The CDR3 totals 15 residues. The V gene lost 6 bases and the J gene lost 0 bases, with 14 bases spanning the gap. As DNA, the CDR3 is TGTGCCAGCAGGTCCCAGGGCCCCCCTAACTATGGCTACACCTTC. Amino acids: CASRSQGPPNYGYTF.

J is TRBJ1-2 and V is TRBV28; perhaps TRBD1 as D (6 bases). In germline, CDR1 is MDHEN, CDR2 SYDVKM. The V end lost 3 bases, the J end lost 8 bases, and 19 bases lay between the germline ends. This CDR3 spans 15 amino acids. The CDR3 DNA follows: TGTGCCAGCAGTTTTAGGGACACAGGATCGTGGGGCTACACCTTC. This gives the protein CASSFRDTGSWGYTF.

Here the CDR3 DNA reads TGCGCCAGCAGCCAACGTACGGGGGAGCTGTTTTTT. This gives the protein CASSQRTGELFF. The rearrangement joins TRBV4-3 to TRBJ2-2; D not resolved. Trimming stripped 2 bases from V and 8 bases from J, with 6 bases between. This CDR3 has 12 residues. Germline CDR1 is LGHNA and CDR2 is YSLEER.

V gene TRBV6-1 combines with J gene TRBJ2-3; no reliable D call. Germline-derived CDR1 and CDR2 are MNHNS and SASEGT. The CDR3 extends over 14 amino acids. V was clipped by 3 bases and J by 4 bases, with 11 bases between them. CDR3 nucleotides: TGTGCCAGCAGTGATAAGTTTAGGTCAGATACGCAGTATTTT. This translates into CASSDKFRSDTQYF.

The gene calls are TRBV19 and TRBJ2-3; TRBD2 matches at 11 bases. The CDR3 loop spans 13 amino acids. Trimming at V came to 10 bases and at J to 5 bases, leaving 5 bases not matched to a gene. Germline V gene lookup returns CDR1 LNHDA and CDR2 SQIVND (reference sequence). DNA for the CDR3: TGTGCCACCGGTAGCGGGAGGGGAGATACGCAGTATTTT. Protein: CATGSGRGDTQYF.

This chain joins TRBV7-8 and TRBJ2-7; no firm D call. This CDR3 contains 16 residues. Germline loops: CDR1 SGHVS, CDR2 FQNEAQ. The germline V and J ends were trimmed by 0 bases and 2 bases, with 14 bases remaining between them. CDR3 DNA: TGTGCCAGCAGCTTAGCGTATGTGGGGATCACCTACGAGCAGTACTTC. Protein product: CASSLAYVGITYEQYF.

In this sample, this clone turned up once. V usage is TRBV19 and J usage is TRBJ1-1; D possibly corresponds to TRBD1 (5 bases). V lost 2 bases and J lost 3, with 7 bases in between. Germline CDR1 LNHDA, CDR2 SQIVND (reference sequence). This CDR3 spans 13 amino acids. The CDR3 DNA reads TGTGCCAGTAGTATATCAGGGTACACTGAAGCTTTCTTT. This encodes CASSISGYTEAFF.

V is TRBV19 and J is TRBJ2-5; TRBD2 is a possible D gene (6 bases). The length of the CDR3 is 14 residues. V lost 5 bases, J lost 5 bases, and 15 bases lay in between. The V gene's germline CDR1 is LNHDA and CDR2 SQIVND (reference sequence). Here the CDR3 DNA reads TGTGCCAGTAGTGGGGGGAAAGAGTGGGAGACCCAGTACTTC. Translation: CASSGGKEWETQYF.

For the CDR3, the DNA is TGTGCCAGCAGTTACTTCGGCAGGGACAATGAGCAGTTCTTC. This codes for CASSYFGRDNEQFF. V gene TRBV6-5 combines with J gene TRBJ2-1; tentative D call: TRBD1 (5 bases). This CDR3 contains 14 residues. The V gene lost 1 base and the J gene lost 5 bases, with 9 bases spanning the gap. The germline V gene encodes CDR1 MNHEY and CDR2 SVGAGI.